Below are 18 T cell receptor beta chains sequenced from a single sample in a study of patients and donors after allogeneic stem cell transplantation. TCRdb used MiXCR to reprocess the RT-PCR reads, holding one entry per CDR3 protein. The profile shows 900,000 to 1,000,000 distinct CDR3 sequences, over 15% of them singletons. Sequenced sample: blood, either unsorted or a sorted T cell fraction (not recorded which). These receptors all stem from a human donor who was either an allogeneic HSCT recipient or a stem cell or donor lymphocyte infusion donor (not recorded which). It is not recorded whose cells these are; they may come from a transplant donor.

In its sample, this clonotype was seen a few times. In nucleotides, the CDR3 is TGCAGTGCTAATTTACAGGCGGGGCCCCAGCATTTT. Its translation is CSANLQAGPQHF. This chain uses TRBV20-1 with TRBJ1-5; D perhaps matches TRBD1 (5 bases). This CDR3 has 12 amino acids. Germline V gene lookup returns CDR1 DFQATT and CDR2 SNEGSKA (reference sequence). V was clipped by 4 bases and J by 9 bases, with 13 bases between them.

This chain links TRBV5-1 with TRBJ2-5; D gene unclear. CDR3 size: 17 residues. The germline V gene encodes CDR1 SGHRS and CDR2 YFSETQ. V was clipped by 0 bases and J by 1 base, with 16 bases between them. CDR3 sequence (DNA): TGCGCCAGCAGCTTGGAAGGAGACCCAAGAGGCCAAGAGACCCAGTACTTC. Translation gives CASSLEGDPRGQETQYF.

The sample holds a few counts of this clonotype. The CDR3 sequence: CASSRGIWGPGSYNEQFF. In DNA, the CDR3 is TGTGCCAGCAGCCGTGGTATTTGGGGCCCTGGGTCCTACAATGAGCAGTTCTTC. This chain connects TRBV9 to TRBJ2-1; possible D gene TRBD1, 5 bases. This CDR3 spans 18 amino acids. Germline loops: CDR1 SGDLS, CDR2 YYNGEE. The germline V and J ends were trimmed by 4 bases and 1 base, with 21 bases remaining between them.

There are many counts of this clonotype. The rearrangement uses TRBV9 and TRBJ1-2; D may be TRBD1 (6 bases). V was pared by 7 bases and J by 2 bases, with 9 bases between. CDR1 and CDR2 from the germline V gene are SGDLS and YYNGEE. The CDR3 runs to 12 residues. The CDR3 region is CASGGANYGYTF. The CDR3 bases are TGTGCCAGCGGGGGCGCAAACTATGGCTACACCTTC.

This clonotype was observed many times. The chain has TRBV2 and TRBJ2-3, with D hard to call. The CDR3 is made up of 11 amino acids. Trimming removed 3 bases at V and 5 bases at J, with 3 bases between. CDR1 and CDR2 from the germline V gene are SNHLY and FYNNEI. Here the CDR3 DNA reads TGTGCCAGCAGTGACCGAGATACGCAGTATTTT. This codes for CASSDRDTQYF. Together with reference TRBV2 and TRBJ2-3, the CDR3 gives the full variable domain: EPEVTQTPSHQVTQMGQEVILRCVPISNHLYFYWYRQILGQKVEFLVSFYNNEISEKSEIFDDQFSVERPDGSNFTLKIRSTKLEDSAMYFCASSDRDTQYFGPGTRLTVL.

The chain is built from TRBV19 and TRBJ2-3; D gene unclear. The germline V gene encodes CDR1 LNHDA and CDR2 SQIVND (reference sequence). V was trimmed by 8 bases and J by 1 base, leaving 13 bases between them. This CDR3 region has 14 residues. The CDR3 reads CASVDSRRTDTQYF. DNA for the CDR3: TGTGCCAGTGTCGATTCAAGACGCACAGATACGCAGTATTTT.

This clonotype was recorded a few times. The chain is built from TRBV27 and TRBJ2-3; TRBD2 is a possible D gene (5 bases). The germline V gene encodes CDR1 MNHEY and CDR2 SMNVEV (reference sequence). Trimming took 3 bases from V and 2 from J, leaving 9 bases between them. The CDR3 length is 14 residues. The CDR3, as DNA: TGTGCCAGCAGTTTCATCGGGATCACAGATACGCAGTATTTT. The encoded protein is CASSFIGITDTQYF.

The V call is TRBV30, the J call TRBJ2-3; D uncertain. CDR1 is GTSNPN, CDR2 SVGIG, per germline (reference sequence). The CDR3 runs 13 residues. V dropped 3 bases and J dropped 2 bases, with 9 bases sitting between them. The CDR3 reads CAWRTPATDTQYF. CDR3 in DNA: TGTGCCTGGAGGACACCAGCCACAGATACGCAGTATTTT.

This clonotype was counted at least ten times. This chain connects TRBV29-1 to TRBJ1-3; the D is unclear. The CDR3 sequence is 13 residues long. The V gene's germline CDR1 is SQVTM and CDR2 ANQGSEA. Trimming took off 4 bases at V and 0 bases at J, with 7 bases between the two ends. This CDR3 is CSVVPNSGNTIYF. Written as DNA, the CDR3 is TGCAGCGTTGTGCCCAACTCTGGAAACACCATATATTTT.

This clonotype was observed at least ten times. The chain links TRBV5-1 to TRBJ2-6; D gene uncertain. Germline V gene data show CDR1 as SGHRS and CDR2 as YFSETQ. V lost 4 bases, J lost 10 bases, and 9 bases lay in between. The CDR3 loop spans 12 amino acids. CDR3 sequence reads: CASSTQPNVLTF. The CDR3 region has the DNA TGCGCCAGCAGCACCCAACCGAACGTCCTGACTTTC.

The genes are TRBV20-1 and TRBJ2-7; TRBD2 aligns across 8 bases. CDR3 size: 15 residues. With V trimmed by 2 bases and J by 3 bases, 9 bases remained unmatched. CDR1 is DFQATT and CDR2 is SNEGSKA in the germline V gene (reference sequence). The CDR3 region has the DNA TGCAGTGCTAGAAACCCAGCGGGAGTTAGCTACGAGCAGTACTTC. This sequence encodes CSARNPAGVSYEQYF.

This clonotype was seen ten or more times. This chain links TRBV19 with TRBJ2-1; D is uncertain. The CDR3 extends over 13 amino acids. V was shortened by 4 bases and J by 3 bases, with 7 bases between the two germline ends. Germline lookup yields CDR1 LNHDA and CDR2 SQIVND (reference sequence). The CDR3 DNA reads TGTGCCAGTAGTAGCCAATACTACAATGAGCAGTTCTTC. It specifies CASSSQYYNEQFF.

This clonotype was seen a few times. The V and J genes are TRBV6-9 and TRBJ2-1; D perhaps matches TRBD1 (6 bases). The CDR3 has 14 residues. Germline V lookup: CDR1 MNHGY, CDR2 SVAAGI. Deletions cut 5 bases from V and 4 bases from J, with 12 bases between. The CDR3: CASSSDRIYNEQFF. The CDR3 nucleotides are TGTGCCAGCAGTAGCGACAGGATATACAATGAGCAGTTCTTC.

This clonotype was found a few times. The chain couples TRBV5-1 to TRBJ2-1; 15 positions match TRBD2. Germline-derived CDR1 and CDR2 are SGHRS and YFSETQ. The CDR3 totals 14 residues. Losses at the gene ends were 7 bases for V and 5 bases for J; bases not matched to a gene: 1. CDR3 in DNA: TGCGCCAGCGGACTAGCGGGAGGGGACAATGAGCAGTTCTTC. Its translation: CASGLAGGDNEQFF. Full variable domain (outside the CDR3, taken from reference TRBV5-1 and TRBJ2-1): KAGVTQTPRYLIKTRGQQVTLSCSPISGHRSVSWYQQTPGQGLQFLFEYFSETQRNKGNFPGRFSGRQFSNSRSEMNVSTLELGDSALYLCASGLAGGDNEQFFGPGTRLTVL.

The chain couples TRBV28 to TRBJ1-1; a possible D gene is TRBD1 (5 bases). The CDR3 runs to 14 residues. V gave up 4 bases and J gave up 1 base, with 10 bases separating them. Germline V gene sequence: CDR1 MDHEN, CDR2 SYDVKM. The CDR3 DNA follows: TGTGCCAGCAGTTCCCCGGGGGAGAACACTGAAGCTTTCTTT. Its translation is CASSSPGENTEAFF.

The gene calls are TRBV20-1 and TRBJ2-7, with 8 bases aligning to TRBD2. The germline CDR1 and CDR2 sequences are DFQATT and SNEGSKA (reference sequence). The CDR3 is 14 residues long. The V and J ends lost 2 bases and 3 bases, in that order; junction bases with no gene match: 6. CDR3 loop: CSARRVAGRYEQYF. The CDR3, as DNA: TGCAGTGCTAGACGAGTAGCGGGGCGCTACGAGCAGTACTTC.

This clonotype occurred a few times. The V and J genes are TRBV9 and TRBJ2-1, with 11 nucleotides matching TRBD2. The CDR3 is 14 amino acids. The V segment lost 3 bases and the J segment 8 bases; nucleotides outside the gene matches: 4. CDR1 and CDR2 (germline): SGDLS, YYNGEE. CDR3 nucleotides: TGTGCCAGCAGCGACCTAGCGGGAGGAGATGAGCAGTTCTTC. This sequence encodes CASSDLAGGDEQFF. Full variable domain (missing parts from reference TRBV9 and TRBJ2-1): DSGVTQTPKHLITATGQRVTLRCSPRSGDLSVYWYQQSLDQGLQFLIQYYNGEERAKGNILERFSAQQFPDLHSELNLSSLELGDSALYFCASSDLAGGDEQFFGPGTRLTVL.

This clonotype was counted only a few times. This CDR3 reads CASSLPSRGYEQYF. The CDR3 DNA reads as TGTGCCAGCAGCCTCCCGTCCCGGGGCTACGAGCAGTACTTC. V and J are TRBV7-9 and TRBJ2-7; maybe TRBD2 (5 bases). This CDR3 region has 14 residues. Germline V gene lookup returns CDR1 SEHNR and CDR2 FQNEAQ (reference sequence). Trimming took 5 bases from V and 3 from J, leaving 14 bases between them.